One sample yielded the 9 T cell receptor beta chains listed below, sequenced in a study of T-cell reconstitution after alpha-beta-depleted transplantation in children listed by TCRdb under 2016. The treatment or condition label, as the study defines it: allogeneic hematopoietic cell transplantation with graft depleted of TCRalphabeta T cells and CD19 B cells. The library was prepared using PCR. The listed sequencing device is Illumina HiSeq 2500. TCR libraries were prepared with molecular barcoding, using unique molecular identifiers to normalize TCRbeta repertoire quantification. TCRdb reprocessing: public reads trimmed at Q25 with fastp, clones called with MiXCR, in-frame beta chains kept. Every distinct CDR3 protein forms one entry, paired with its most common genes and DNA. This sample holds some 300,000 distinct CDR3 sequences; 6.5% to 9% were observed only once. The ten largest account for around 9.8% of the sample.

Beyond this particular receptor, the publication reports: Hyperexpanded clone frequencies declined over subsequent months; after one year, T-cell counts and TCRbeta diversity were mostly attributed to newly produced T cells.

No antigen has been identified for these receptors. The specimen was peripheral blood, collected 360 days after TCRalphabeta/CD19-depleted stem cell transplant. All receptors come from a female patient between 2 and 10 years old who had a stem cell transplant for Fanconi anemia, so the T cells may come from the graft donor.

This clonotype was counted between two and nine times. V usage is TRBV27 and J usage is TRBJ2-1; D may be TRBD2 (6 bases). Between the trimmed V and J ends, which lost 6 bases and 7 bases, there was a span of 19 bases. This CDR3 comprises 15 residues. The V gene's germline CDR1 is MNHEY and CDR2 SMNVEV (reference sequence). The CDR3 sequence: CASSRDSHPANEQFF. CDR3 DNA: TGTGCCAGCAGCCGGGACTCCCATCCGGCGAATGAGCAGTTCTTC.

There are many counts of this clonotype. This chain joins TRBV2 and TRBJ2-1, with D perhaps TRBD1 or TRBD2 (6 bases each). From germline, CDR1 is SNHLY and CDR2 FYNNEI. The CDR3 extends over 15 amino acids. V was shortened by 5 bases and J by 5 bases, with 16 bases between the two germline ends. This chain's CDR3 is CASSYTRGPDNEQFF. In nucleotides, the CDR3 is TGTGCCAGCAGTTACACTCGGGGGCCTGACAATGAGCAGTTCTTC.

Remarks on this clonotype: Possible read error: a much larger clone is one base away. The chain uses TRBV29-1 and TRBJ2-7, with D possibly TRBD1 on 6 matching bases. The J call may not be correct, given that the DNA end is closer to TRBJ2-1. The CDR3 is made up of 13 amino acids. The V gene's germline CDR1 is SQVTM and CDR2 ANQGSEA. The CDR3 here is CSARGITTYEQFF. CDR3 in DNA: TGCAGCGCGAGGGGGATTACCACCTACGAGCAGTTCTTC.

This clonotype was observed a handful of times. This chain connects TRBV6-2 or TRBV6-3 to TRBJ2-7; 7 positions agree with TRBD1. The CDR3 consists of 13 residues. CDR1 and CDR2 (germline): MNHEY, SVGEGT. Losses at the gene ends were 6 bases for V and 5 bases for J; bases not matched to a gene: 7. CDR3 nucleotide sequence: TGTGCCAGCAGCCCCCGACAGGGCCACGAGCAGTACGTC. It encodes CASSPRQGHEQYV.

This clonotype was seen many times. The chain couples TRBV9 to TRBJ2-7; 12 bases line up with TRBD2. CDR1 SGDLS and CDR2 YYNGEE come from the germline V gene. J lost 6 bases, V lost 3 bases, and 7 bases had no gene match. CDR3 size: 15 residues. DNA for the CDR3: TGTGCCAGCAGCGCTCTAGCGGGAGGGCCCGGCGAGCAGTACTTC. It is translated as CASSALAGGPGEQYF. Looking up the rest from reference TRBV9 and TRBJ2-7 gives the full variable domain: DSGVTQTPKHLITATGQRVTLRCSPRSGDLSVYWYQQSLDQGLQFLIQYYNGEERAKGNILERFSAQQFPDLHSELNLSSLELGDSALYFCASSALAGGPGEQYFGPGTRLTVT.

The chain couples TRBV15 to TRBJ1-1, with D possibly matching TRBD1 (6 bases). The germline CDR1 and CDR2 sequences are LNHNV and YYDKDF (reference sequence). V was shortened by 0 bases and J by 3 bases, with 14 bases between the two germline ends. CDR3 length: 16 amino acids. CDR3 sequence: CATSRDRYGGDTEAFF. In DNA, the CDR3 is TGTGCCACCAGCAGAGATCGGTACGGGGGCGACACTGAAGCTTTCTTT. The entire variable domain, with the rest obtained from reference TRBV15 and TRBJ1-1, is as follows: DAMVIQNPRYQVTQFGKPVTLSCSQTLNHNVMYWYQQKSSQAPKLLFHYYDKDFNNEADTPDNFQSRRPNTSFCFLDIRSPGLGDTAMYLCATSRDRYGGDTEAFFGQGTRLTVV.

This clonotype has only a few counts. The chain is built from TRBV28 and TRBJ1-4, with D uncertain. V was shortened by 8 bases and J by 3 bases, with 16 bases between the two germline ends. Germline V CDR1 and CDR2: MDHEN, SYDVKM. The CDR3 contains 15 residues. Here the CDR3 reads CASCGSMGPNEKLFF. DNA of the CDR3: TGTGCCAGCTGCGGCTCCATGGGCCCTAATGAAAAACTGTTTTTT. The complete variable domain, with remaining parts taken from reference TRBV28 and TRBJ1-4, reads DVKVTQSSRYLVKRTGEKVFLECVQDMDHENMFWYRQDPGLGLRLIYFSYDVKMKEKGDIPEGYSVSREKKERFSLILESASTNQTSMYLCASCGSMGPNEKLFFGSGTQLSVL.

This clonotype turned up a few times. V is TRBV5-4 and J is TRBJ1-4; 7 bases are shared with TRBD1. CDR3 length equals 13 residues. Per germline, CDR1 SGHNT and CDR2 YYREEE (reference sequence). The V gene end was trimmed by 7 bases and the J gene end by 8 bases; junction bases not matched to a gene: 8. The CDR3 region is CASSTGLKEKLFF. The CDR3 nucleotides are TGTGCCAGCTCGACAGGGCTAAAGGAAAAACTGTTTTTT.

This clonotype was seen at least ten times. The V call is TRBV6-5, the J call TRBJ1-1; 10 bases align to TRBD1. CDR3 size: 16 residues. V lost 6 bases, J lost 4 bases, and 11 bases stayed unmatched. Germline values: CDR1 MNHEY, CDR2 SVGAGI. CDR3 nucleotides: TGTGCCAGCAGCAAAAACCCGACAGGGGGCATCACTGAAGCTTTCTTT. Protein sequence: CASSKNPTGGITEAFF.